The 10 T cell receptor beta chains given below trace back to one sample, sequenced in a study of OX40 agonist ivuxolimab in advanced cancers. The library came from the immunoSEQ multiplex PCR assay. The clones in this table, taken by TCRdb from immuneACCESS, are in-frame only. Not every clone is retained; where verified, under half of the shortfall comes from an unresolved V gene, and the cause of the rest is unknown. This sample is represented by about 42,000 clones; 82% of them were singletons. In total, the top ten clones hold more than 20% of the sample. Sequencing was performed on CD4+ or CD8+ T cells sorted from blood, taken in a trial of the OX40 agonist ivuxolimab. These receptors all come from an adult with an advanced solid tumor such as melanoma, head and neck, liver or kidney cancer.

The chain has TRBV7-2 and TRBJ2-1; 9 nucleotides agree with TRBD2. Trimming removed 5 bases from V and 7 bases from J; junction bases left unmatched: 12. Germline loops: CDR1 SGHTA, CDR2 FQGNSA. This CDR3 has 16 amino acids. The CDR3 coding sequence is TGTGCCAGCAGCGCCCGAACCGGGACTAGCTTAAATGAGCAGTTCTTC. It translates to CASSARTGTSLNEQFF.

The chain employs TRBV4-1 and TRBJ2-5; no clear D. The CDR3 spans 17 residues. Trimming stripped 3 bases from V and 5 bases from J, with 22 bases between. Per the germline V gene, CDR1 is MGHRA and CDR2 is YSYEKL. In DNA, the CDR3 is TGCGCCAGCAGCCAGATATTAAGGACCCGGACGGAGGAGACCCAGTACTTC. This translates into CASSQILRTRTEETQYF.

The rearrangement uses TRBV12-5 and TRBJ2-5; perhaps TRBD1 as D (6 bases). This CDR3 has 14 amino acids. V shed 7 bases and J shed 1 base, with 13 bases lying between them. From germline, CDR1 is LGHNT and CDR2 FRNRAP. The CDR3 coding sequence is TGTGCTAGTGCCCTAGACAGGTTCCAAGAGACCCAGTACTTC. Protein sequence: CASALDRFQETQYF.

The chain recombines TRBV7-9 with TRBJ1-5; D gene ambiguous. V was shortened by 2 bases and J by 2 bases, with 10 bases between the two germline ends. CDR3 size: 15 residues. CDR1 SEHNR and CDR2 FQNEAQ come from the germline V gene (reference sequence). DNA of the CDR3: TGTGCCAGCAGCTTACCGGGAGGCGGCAATCAGCCCCAGCATTTT. It translates to CASSLPGGGNQPQHF. Full variable domain (remainder filled in from reference TRBV7-9 and TRBJ1-5): DTGVSQNPRHKITKRGQNVTFRCDPISEHNRLYWYRQTLGQGPEFLTYFQNEAQLEKSRLLSDRFSAERPKGSFSTLEIQRTEQGDSAMYLCASSLPGGGNQPQHFGDGTRLSIL.

This chain joins TRBV5-6 and TRBJ2-3; D call uncertain. This CDR3 region has 14 residues. V gave up 4 bases and J gave up 0 bases, with 9 bases separating them. Germline V gene data show CDR1 as SGHDT and CDR2 as YYEEEE. The CDR3 region is CASSLITSTDTQYF. CDR3 nucleotide sequence: TGTGCCAGCAGCCTCATAACTAGCACAGATACGCAGTATTTT.

This sequence joins TRBV5-1 and TRBJ2-5; either TRBD1 or TRBD2 may fit D (5 bases each). Germline-derived CDR1 and CDR2 are SGHRS and YFSETQ. The V end was cut by 4 bases, the J end by 5 bases, with 21 bases between. The CDR3 runs to 16 residues. The CDR3 loop reads CASSEGRSWNAETQYF. CDR3 DNA sequence: TGCGCCAGCAGCGAGGGACGTTCTTGGAACGCTGAGACCCAGTACTTC.

This clone has only one observation. The genes are TRBV27 and TRBJ1-4; the D gene is possibly TRBD1 (5 bases). CDR1 is MNHEY and CDR2 is SMNVEV in the germline V gene (reference sequence). CDR3 length: 15 residues. Trimming pared 4 bases from V and 8 bases from J, leaving 17 bases between. CDR3 coding DNA: TGTGCCAGCAGTTCCACCGGGTTCCAGGGCGAAAAACTGTTTTTT. Translated: CASSSTGFQGEKLFF.

The rearrangement uses TRBV4-2 and TRBJ2-7; D not resolved. Per germline, CDR1 LGHNA and CDR2 YNFKEQ. This CDR3 is 14 amino acids long. Trimming took 0 bases from V and 3 from J, leaving 9 bases between them. The CDR3 spells CASSQEVVVYEQYF. The DNA of the CDR3 is TGTGCCAGCAGCCAAGAAGTGGTAGTCTACGAGCAGTACTTC.

This clone occurred once. The chain employs TRBV19 and TRBJ2-5; TRBD1 matches 9 bases. V lost 4 bases and J lost 2; bases outside the gene matches: 8. The CDR3 has 16 residues. Germline lookup yields CDR1 LNHDA and CDR2 SQIVND (reference sequence). CDR3 region: CASSRGTGPIQETQYF. In nucleotides, the CDR3 is TGTGCCAGTAGTAGGGGGACAGGGCCCATACAAGAGACCCAGTACTTC.

The chain recombines TRBV4-1 with TRBJ1-2, with 7 bases fitting TRBD1. CDR1 is MGHRA and CDR2 is YSYEKL in the germline V gene. The CDR3 length is 15 residues. V was clipped by 2 bases and J by 7 bases; unmatched bases: 10. The CDR3 DNA reads as TGCGCCAGCAGCCAAATACAGGGGTTGTACTCTGGCTACACCTTC. This codes for CASSQIQGLYSGYTF.